These 30 T cell receptor beta chains originate from one sample sequenced in a study of T cell responses to AZD1222 COVID-19 vaccine. Measured with immunoSEQ multiplex PCR; TCRdb has only the in-frame clones, and not every one. Among about 84,000 clones, roughly 88% were seen once, and the ten largest hold about 12%. The sample in question was peripheral blood, obtained 28 days after the second AZD1222 dose. These receptors were collected from an adult who received the AZD1222 COVID-19 vaccine.

V gene TRBV7-9 combines with J gene TRBJ1-1, with 8 bases lining up with TRBD1. Germline loops: CDR1 SEHNR, CDR2 FQNEAQ (reference sequence). V lost 5 bases, J lost 4 bases, and 6 bases stayed unmatched. CDR3 length equals 14 residues. This chain's CDR3 is CASSKGQAVTEAFF. CDR3 DNA: TGTGCCAGCAGCAAGGGACAGGCGGTCACTGAAGCTTTCTTT.

The V gene is TRBV7-9, the J gene TRBJ1-2; the D gene is possibly TRBD1 (5 bases). Trimming removed 4 bases from V and 3 bases from J, with 9 bases in between. The germline V gene encodes CDR1 SEHNR and CDR2 FQNEAQ (reference sequence). This CDR3 contains 13 residues. The CDR3 coding sequence is TGTGCCAGCAGCTACCTGGGACACTATGGCTACACCTTC. Amino acids: CASSYLGHYGYTF.

The V and J genes are TRBV4-3 and TRBJ2-7, with no clear D. The CDR3 has 14 residues. The germline V gene has CDR1 LGHNA and CDR2 YSLEER. The V and J ends lost 0 bases and 6 bases respectively, with 12 bases between them. The CDR3 DNA reads TGCGCCAGCAGCCAAGACATCTTAAAAGGCGAGCAGTACTTC. Amino acids: CASSQDILKGEQYF.

A single count supports this clone. CDR3 residues: CASSPWGEETFF. In nucleotides, the CDR3 is TGTGCCAGCAGCCCGTGGGGGGAGGAAACTTTCTTT. This chain joins TRBV12-3 or TRBV12-4 and TRBJ1-1; TRBD1 might be the D (5 bases). With 6 bases removed from V and 12 bases from J, the gap between germline ends came to 17 bases. The CDR3 is 12 amino acids.

The chain has TRBV15 and TRBJ1-4; D is unresolved. Germline CDR1 and CDR2: LNHNV and YYDKDF (reference sequence). V lost 3 bases and J 4 bases, leaving 6 bases between the germline ends. The CDR3 length is 13 residues. Here the CDR3 reads CATSSAINEKLFF. The CDR3, as DNA: TGTGCCACCAGCAGTGCTATTAATGAAAAACTGTTTTTT.

The gene calls are TRBV7-9 and TRBJ2-3; D may be TRBD1 (6 bases). Germline V gene sequence: CDR1 SEHNR, CDR2 FQNEAQ (reference sequence). The CDR3 is made up of 13 amino acids. The ends were cut back, 5 bases at V and 4 bases at J, with 10 bases in the middle. CDR3 sequence: CASSRRTADTQYF. CDR3 in DNA: TGTGCCAGCAGCCGCCGGACAGCAGATACGCAGTATTTT. The full variable domain, its missing parts supplied by reference TRBV7-9 and TRBJ2-3, is DTGVSQNPRHKITKRGQNVTFRCDPISEHNRLYWYRQTLGQGPEFLTYFQNEAQLEKSRLLSDRFSAERPKGSFSTLEIQRTEQGDSAMYLCASSRRTADTQYFGPGTRLTVL.

This clone occurred once. This sequence joins TRBV4-3 and TRBJ2-3; D gene uncertain. Germline V gives CDR1 LGHNA, CDR2 YSLEER. Trimming removed 1 base at V and 0 bases at J, with 11 bases between. The CDR3 has 16 amino acids. For the CDR3, the DNA is TGCGCCAGCAGCCAAGGTGGTGTCGGTAGCACAGATACGCAGTATTTT. Amino acid sequence: CASSQGGVGSTDTQYF.

The chain is built from TRBV6-6 and TRBJ1-1; TRBD1 might be the D (5 bases). Looked up from germline, CDR1 is MNHNY and CDR2 is SVGAGI (reference sequence). The CDR3 loop spans 18 amino acids. V lost 5 bases, J lost 5 bases, and 27 bases lay in between. Here the CDR3 DNA reads TGTGCCAGCAGTCTGCAGACGCCCGTGTGGGGGTTGGGTACTGAAGCTTTCTTT. Translating gives CASSLQTPVWGLGTEAFF.

The chain recombines TRBV19 with TRBJ2-1; TRBD1 is a possible D gene (5 bases). The CDR3 consists of 15 residues. Per germline, CDR1 LNHDA and CDR2 SQIVND (reference sequence). The V end was cut by 5 bases, the J end by 7 bases, with 18 bases between. CDR3 nucleotides: TGTGCCAGTAGTTTTCCCCCAGCAGGGCAGAATGAGCAGTTCTTC. Translated, it gives CASSFPPAGQNEQFF.

The rearrangement links TRBV19 to TRBJ2-7; TRBD1 might be the D (6 bases). Trimming took off 3 bases at V and 3 bases at J, with 15 bases between the two ends. The germline gives CDR1 LNHDA, CDR2 SQIVND (reference sequence). The CDR3 loop spans 15 amino acids. CDR3 protein: CASSINGPQGYEQYF. In DNA form, the CDR3 reads TGTGCCAGTAGTATCAATGGGCCACAGGGCTACGAGCAGTACTTC.

The CDR3 coding sequence is TGTGCCAGCAGTGCCACAGGTTCTAGCAATCAGCCCCAGCATTTT. Translating it yields CASSATGSSNQPQHF. The gene calls are TRBV28 and TRBJ1-5; possible D gene TRBD1, 5 bases. V lost 5 bases and J 0 bases, leaving 11 bases between the germline ends. This CDR3 region has 15 residues. Looked up from germline, CDR1 is MDHEN and CDR2 is SYDVKM.

The chain is built from TRBV6-5 and TRBJ1-5; a possible D gene is TRBD1 (6 bases). Trimming stripped 0 bases from V and 7 bases from J, with 10 bases between. This CDR3 comprises 14 residues. Germline V gene data show CDR1 as MNHEY and CDR2 as SVGAGI. CDR3 DNA sequence: TGTGCCAGCAGTTACTCGGGGGGGCTCCAGCCCCAGCATTTT. The encoded protein is CASSYSGGLQPQHF.

V gene TRBV19 combines with J gene TRBJ2-2, with D unresolved. The V gene's germline CDR1 is LNHDA and CDR2 SQIVND (reference sequence). Trimming stripped 7 bases from V and 5 bases from J, with 14 bases between. The CDR3 extends over 14 amino acids. CDR3 in amino acids: CASTAWRGTGELFF. CDR3 nucleotide sequence: TGTGCCAGTACGGCTTGGCGAGGTACCGGGGAGCTGTTTTTT.

This sequence joins TRBV23-1 and TRBJ1-2; unclear D gene. TRBV23-1 is marked as an open reading frame, function uncertain. This CDR3 has 14 amino acids. V gave up 2 bases and J gave up 0 bases, with 7 bases separating them. The CDR3 spells CASSQQGSNYGYTF. The CDR3 nucleotides are TGCGCCAGCAGTCAACAAGGGTCTAACTATGGCTACACCTTC.

This clone was found once. This rearrangement joins TRBV20-1 to TRBJ1-1; D is unresolved. V was trimmed by 4 bases and J by 8 bases, leaving 11 bases between them. The CDR3 consists of 11 residues. In germline, CDR1 is DFQATT, CDR2 SNEGSKA (reference sequence). CDR3 sequence: CSAKRVVEAFF. As DNA, the CDR3 is TGCAGTGCTAAAAGGGTCGTCGAAGCTTTCTTT.

The chain recombines TRBV18 with TRBJ2-4, with 10 bases that match TRBD2. V lost 0 bases and J lost 3; bases outside the gene matches: 20. In germline, CDR1 is KGHSH, CDR2 LQKENI. This CDR3 has 22 residues. In DNA form, the CDR3 reads TGTGCCAGCTCACCACCCCGGGGGGGTGCTAGCGGGAGCGGTATGGTCAAAAACATTCAGTACTTC. This gives the protein CASSPPRGGASGSGMVKNIQYF. The full variable domain, in which reference TRBV18 and TRBJ2-4 provide the parts outside the CDR3, is NAGVMQNPRHLVRRRGQEARLRCSPMKGHSHVYWYRQLPEEGLKFMVYLQKENIIDESGMPKERFSAEFPKEGPSILRIQQVVRGDSAAYFCASSPPRGGASGSGMVKNIQYFGAGTRLSVL.

The V gene is TRBV18, the J gene TRBJ2-2, with 7 positions matching TRBD1. Trimming cost V 3 bases and J 3 bases; bases outside gene matches: 4. Per germline, CDR1 KGHSH and CDR2 LQKENI. This CDR3 contains 15 residues. CDR3 DNA: TGTGCCAGCTCACCGGGACAGAGCCACACCGGGGAGCTGTTTTTT. Amino acids: CASSPGQSHTGELFF.

The rearrangement uses TRBV27 and TRBJ2-7; 7 bases align to TRBD1. There are 14 residues in the CDR3. The V and J ends lost 11 bases and 3 bases, in that order; junction bases with no gene match: 13. CDR1 and CDR2 (germline): MNHEY, SMNVEV (reference sequence). The CDR3 protein is CAGSGTAYVYEQYF. Here the CDR3 DNA reads TGTGCCGGATCCGGGACAGCGTATGTCTACGAGCAGTACTTC.

The CDR3 sequence is CASSQQGLAGVETQYF. CDR3 in DNA: TGTGCCAGCAGCCAACAAGGACTAGCGGGAGTTGAGACCCAGTACTTC. J is TRBJ2-5 and V is TRBV7-2; 13 bases map to TRBD2. Germline-derived CDR1 and CDR2 are SGHTA and FQGNSA. CDR3 size: 16 residues. With 5 bases clipped from V and 5 bases from J, the junction kept 8 bases outside the gene matches.

The CDR3 DNA is TGTGCCAGTAGTATGGGACGAGGGCCCTCGTTCTTC. Translation gives CASSMGRGPSFF. The rearrangement links TRBV19 to TRBJ2-1; D is perhaps TRBD1 or TRBD2 (5 bases each). Trimming stripped 3 bases from V and 15 bases from J, with 15 bases between. The CDR3 is made up of 12 amino acids. CDR1 LNHDA and CDR2 SQIVND come from the germline V gene (reference sequence).

The DNA for the CDR3 is TGTGCCAGTAGTAAACAAGCGGGAGGGTACAATGAGCAGTTCTTC. It specifies CASSKQAGGYNEQFF. V and J are TRBV19 and TRBJ2-1; 10 nucleotides agree with TRBD2. Trimming removed 4 bases from V and 4 bases from J; junction bases left unmatched: 4. Germline V gene data show CDR1 as LNHDA and CDR2 as SQIVND (reference sequence). The CDR3 sequence is 15 residues long. Full variable domain (missing parts from reference TRBV19 and TRBJ2-1): DGGITQSPKYLFRKEGQNVTLSCEQNLNHDAMYWYRQDPGQGLRLIYYSQIVNDFQKGDIAEGYSVSREKKESFPLTVTSAQKNPTAFYLCASSKQAGGYNEQFFGPGTRLTVL.

The chain joins TRBV6-4 to TRBJ1-1; 8 bases fit TRBD1. The V gene end was trimmed by 5 bases and the J gene end by 0 bases; junction bases not matched to a gene: 2. This CDR3 region has 14 residues. Germline CDR1 reads MRHNA; CDR2 reads SNTAGT. CDR3: CASSRTGMNTEAFF. DNA for the CDR3: TGTGCCAGCAGTCGGACAGGGATGAACACTGAAGCTTTCTTT.

The CDR3 DNA follows: TGTGCCAGCAGCTTAACAGCGGCCCAAGAGACCCAGTACTTC. Translating gives CASSLTAAQETQYF. The V and J genes are TRBV7-2 and TRBJ2-5, with D possibly being TRBD2 (5 bases). CDR3 length: 14 residues. V lost 2 bases, J lost 1 base, and 8 bases lay in between. CDR1 is SGHTA and CDR2 is FQGNSA in the germline V gene.

This clone has more than one count but fewer than ten. J is TRBJ1-3 and V is TRBV4-2; tentatively, D is TRBD1 (6 bases). Per germline, CDR1 LGHNA and CDR2 YNFKEQ. This CDR3 comprises 15 residues. Trimming cost V 2 bases and J 7 bases, with 15 bases left between them. DNA of the CDR3: TGTGCCAGCAGCCAACCCACAGGGTCCGGGAACACCATATATTTT. Translation gives CASSQPTGSGNTIYF.

The rearrangement uses TRBV28 and TRBJ1-5, with unresolved D. Germline CDR1 reads MDHEN; CDR2 reads SYDVKM. The CDR3 totals 12 residues. Trimming removed 5 bases from V and 7 bases from J, with 9 bases in between. CDR3 coding DNA: TGTGCCAGCAGTAAGGCTAAACAGCCCCAGCATTTT. It is translated as CASSKAKQPQHF.

In its sample, this clone was seen a few times. The chain joins TRBV25-1 to TRBJ2-5, with D possibly being TRBD1 or TRBD2 (5 bases each). Germline CDR1 and CDR2: MGHDK and SYGVNS. V was trimmed by 1 base and J by 5 bases, leaving 17 bases between them. This CDR3 comprises 16 residues. CDR3 sequence: CASSELGVGVRETQYF. The CDR3 bases are TGTGCCAGCAGTGAATTGGGGGTGGGAGTTCGGGAGACCCAGTACTTC. Drawing the rest from reference TRBV25-1 and TRBJ2-5, the complete variable domain is EADIYQTPRYLVIGTGKKITLECSQTMGHDKMYWYQQDPGMELHLIHYSYGVNSTEKGDLSSESTVSRIRTEHFPLTLESARPSHTSQYLCASSELGVGVRETQYFGPGTRLLVL.

The rearrangement uses TRBV6-6 and TRBJ2-2; 7 bases are a match to TRBD1. Germline V lookup: CDR1 MNHNY, CDR2 SVGAGI (reference sequence). J was trimmed by 3 bases and V by 0 bases; bases with no gene match: 4. The length of the CDR3 is 16 residues. The CDR3 here is CASSYSGQIYTGELFF. For the CDR3, the DNA is TGTGCCAGCAGTTACTCGGGACAGATATACACCGGGGAGCTGTTTTTT.

J is TRBJ2-1 and V is TRBV29-1; D uncertain. The ends were cut back, 3 bases at V and 9 bases at J, with 9 bases in the middle. Germline CDR1 is SQVTM and CDR2 is ANQGSEA. The CDR3 has 11 amino acids. CDR3 sequence reads: CSVDVIGEQFF. The CDR3 DNA sequence: TGCAGCGTTGACGTTATTGGTGAGCAGTTCTTC.

The gene calls are TRBV6-6 and TRBJ1-2; D might be TRBD1 (5 bases). Germline V gene sequence: CDR1 MNHNY, CDR2 SVGAGI (reference sequence). The germline V and J ends were trimmed by 7 bases and 0 bases, with 12 bases remaining between them. This CDR3 has 14 residues. In nucleotides, the CDR3 is TGTGCCAGCAATCCGGGGACTACTAACTATGGCTACACCTTC. As protein: CASNPGTTNYGYTF.

This clone was observed a few times. This chain connects TRBV6-2 or TRBV6-3 to TRBJ2-7, with 13 bases lining up with TRBD2. This CDR3 is 15 amino acids long. Germline V gene lookup returns CDR1 MNHEY and CDR2 SVGEGT. V shed 6 bases, J shed 6 bases, and the junction held 8 bases outside the gene matches. As DNA, the CDR3 is TGTGCCAGCAGCCCCGGACTAGCGGGAGCCGGCGAGCAGTACTTC. Residues: CASSPGLAGAGEQYF.